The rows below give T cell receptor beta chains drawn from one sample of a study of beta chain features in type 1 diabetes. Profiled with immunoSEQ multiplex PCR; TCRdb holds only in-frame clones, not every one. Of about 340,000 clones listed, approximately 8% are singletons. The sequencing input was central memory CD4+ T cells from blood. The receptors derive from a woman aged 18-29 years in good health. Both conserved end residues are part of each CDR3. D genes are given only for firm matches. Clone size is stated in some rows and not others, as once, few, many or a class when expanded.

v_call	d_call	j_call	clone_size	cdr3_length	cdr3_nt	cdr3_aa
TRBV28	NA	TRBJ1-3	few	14	TGTGCCAGCAGAGGACAGAACTCTGGAAACACCATATATTTT	CASRGQNSGNTIYF
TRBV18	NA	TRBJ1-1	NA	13	TGTGCCAGCTCACCAATGGGAGAACGCGTTCCTTTCTTT	CASSPMGERVPFF
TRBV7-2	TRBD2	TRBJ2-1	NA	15	TGTGCCAGCAGCTTACTAGCGGAATCCTACAATGAGCAGTTCTTC	CASSLLAESYNEQFF
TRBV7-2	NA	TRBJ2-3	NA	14	TGTGCCAGCAGCGCGACTTCGTACACAGATACGCAGTATTTT	CASSATSYTDTQYF
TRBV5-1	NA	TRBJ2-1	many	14	TGCGCCAGCAGCTTGGGACTAGGAGGGTCTGAGCAGTTCTTC	CASSLGLGGSEQFF
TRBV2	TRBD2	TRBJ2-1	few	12	TGTGCCAGCAGGAAGACTAGCGGGGAGCAGTTCTTC	CASRKTSGEQFF
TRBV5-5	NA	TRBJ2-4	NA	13	TGTGCCAGCAGCTTCTCCCGTGAAAACATTCAGTACTTC	CASSFSRENIQYF
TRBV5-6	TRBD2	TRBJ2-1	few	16	TGTGCCAGCAGCGGAAGGACTAGCGGGACTTACAATGAGCAGTTCTTC	CASSGRTSGTYNEQFF
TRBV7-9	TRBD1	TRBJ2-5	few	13	TGTGCCAGCAGCGGACAGGGGGAACAGACCCAGTACTTC	CASSGQGEQTQYF
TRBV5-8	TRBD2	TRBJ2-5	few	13	TGTGCCAGCAGACAGACTAGCGGGGAGACCCAGTACTTC	CASRQTSGETQYF
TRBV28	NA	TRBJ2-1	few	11	TGTGCCAGCAGACGTAGGGATGAGCAGTTCTTC	CASRRRDEQFF
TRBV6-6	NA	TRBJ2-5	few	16	TGTGCCAGCAGTTACTCTTCCCCGACAGCTCAAGAGACCCAGTACTTC	CASSYSSPTAQETQYF
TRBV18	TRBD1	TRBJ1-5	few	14	TGTGCCAGCTCAAACCGGGACAGGGATCAGCCCCAGCATTTT	CASSNRDRDQPQHF
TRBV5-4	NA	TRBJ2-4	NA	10	TGTGCCAGCTATGAGGTCCTACAATACTTC	CASYEVLQYF
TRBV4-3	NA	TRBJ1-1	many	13	TGCGCCAGCAGCCTCCTAGGGACCCCTGAAGCTTTCTTT	CASSLLGTPEAFF
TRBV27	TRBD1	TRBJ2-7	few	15	TGTGCCAGCAGTCGAGCCGGGACAGGGGCCTACGAGCAGTACTTC	CASSRAGTGAYEQYF
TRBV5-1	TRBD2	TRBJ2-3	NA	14	TGCGCCAGCAGCTTGGAACTAGCGGGAGATACGCAGTATTTT	CASSLELAGDTQYF
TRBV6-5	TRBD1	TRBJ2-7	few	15	TGTGCCAGCAGTTACTCGATAGGGGGCCTCTACGAGCAGTACTTC	CASSYSIGGLYEQYF
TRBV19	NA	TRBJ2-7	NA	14	TGTGCCAGTCAGAAGTTAAGGATTTCCTACGAGCAGTACTTC	CASQKLRISYEQYF
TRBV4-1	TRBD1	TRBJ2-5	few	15	TGCGCCAGCAGCCATGGACAGGTAACCGAAGAGACCCAGTACTTC	CASSHGQVTEETQYF
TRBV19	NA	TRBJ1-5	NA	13	TGTGCCAGTAGCCCGGGAGTCAATCAGCCCCAGCATTTT	CASSPGVNQPQHF
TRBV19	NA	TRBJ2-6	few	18	TGTGCCAGTAGTGGCCGGCTGTTGGGCTCTTCTGGGGCCAACGTCCTGACTTTC	CASSGRLLGSSGANVLTF
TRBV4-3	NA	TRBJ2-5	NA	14	TGCGCCAGCAGCCAAGATGGGGGCTCGGAGACCCAGTACTTC	CASSQDGGSETQYF
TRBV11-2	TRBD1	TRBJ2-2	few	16	TGTGCCAGCAGCCCCGGACAGGGTGGAAACACCGGGGAGCTGTTTTTT	CASSPGQGGNTGELFF
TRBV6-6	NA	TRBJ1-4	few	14	TGTGCCAGCAGTTCACAGGGATCGGGTGAAAAACTGTTTTTT	CASSSQGSGEKLFF
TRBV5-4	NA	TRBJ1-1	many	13	TGTGCCAGCAGCTTGTTCGGGAACACTGAAGCTTTCTTT	CASSLFGNTEAFF
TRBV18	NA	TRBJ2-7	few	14	TGTGCCAGCTCACGAGGAGGAAGCTCCTACGAGCAGTACTTC	CASSRGGSSYEQYF
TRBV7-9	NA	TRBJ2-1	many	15	TGTGCCAGCAGCTTAATATCCGGCCCATACAATGAGCAGTTCTTC	CASSLISGPYNEQFF
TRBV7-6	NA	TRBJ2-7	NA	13	TGTGCCAGCAGCTTAGGTTGGGGAAATGAGCAGTACTTC	CASSLGWGNEQYF
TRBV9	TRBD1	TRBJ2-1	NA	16	TGTGCCAGCAGCGTAGCAGAGGGACAGGTCTTGAATGAGCAGTTCTTC	CASSVAEGQVLNEQFF
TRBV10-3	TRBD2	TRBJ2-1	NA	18	TGTGCCATCAGGGCCGAACGAGCGGGAGGTAGCTCCTACAATGAGCAGTTCTTC	CAIRAERAGGSSYNEQFF
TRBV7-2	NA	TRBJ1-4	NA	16	TGTGCCAGCAGCTTAAACGGGTTAGGTGCTAATGAAAAACTGTTTTTT	CASSLNGLGANEKLFF
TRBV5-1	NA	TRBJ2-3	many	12	TGCGCCAGCAGCGTAGCGGTGGATACGCAGTATTTT	CASSVAVDTQYF
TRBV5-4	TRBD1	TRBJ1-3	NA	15	TGTGCCAGCAGCCAGGGGGGGAGCTCTGGAAACACCATATATTTT	CASSQGGSSGNTIYF
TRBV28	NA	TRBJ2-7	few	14	TGTGCCAGCAGTCCCTATTCCCAAGGCTACGAGCAGTACTTC	CASSPYSQGYEQYF
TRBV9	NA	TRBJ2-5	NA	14	TGTGCCAGCAGCCCGGACTATCTCCGAGAGACCCAGTACTTC	CASSPDYLRETQYF
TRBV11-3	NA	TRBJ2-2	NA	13	TGTGCCAGCAGCTTTAATCCGACCGGGGAGCTGTTTTTT	CASSFNPTGELFF
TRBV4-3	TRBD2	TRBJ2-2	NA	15	TGCGCCAGCAGCCAAGCTTGGGGGAGGGCCGGGGAGCTGTTTTTT	CASSQAWGRAGELFF
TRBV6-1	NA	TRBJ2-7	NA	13	TGTGCCAGCAGTGGGGGACGGTCCTACGAGCAGTACTTC	CASSGGRSYEQYF
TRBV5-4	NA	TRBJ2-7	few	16	TGTGCCAGCAGCTTCACTACAGGTACCTTATTCTACGAGCAGTACTTC	CASSFTTGTLFYEQYF
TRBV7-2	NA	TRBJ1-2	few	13	TGTGCCAGCAGCTTCCTCGGGGGAGCTGGCTACACCTTC	CASSFLGGAGYTF
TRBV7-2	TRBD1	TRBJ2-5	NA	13	TGTGCCAGCAGCTTAAGGGGGCTAGAGACCCAGTACTTC	CASSLRGLETQYF
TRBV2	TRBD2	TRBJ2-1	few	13	TGTGCCACCGCGGGGGAAGGGAGGAATGAGCAGTTCTTC	CATAGEGRNEQFF
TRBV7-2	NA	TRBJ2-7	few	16	TGTGCCAGCAGCCTAAGTAGCCGGGGACGCTCCTACGAGCAGTACTTC	CASSLSSRGRSYEQYF
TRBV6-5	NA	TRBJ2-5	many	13	TGTGCCAGCGGGTCCCCTGCGAGGGAGACCCAGTACTTC	CASGSPARETQYF
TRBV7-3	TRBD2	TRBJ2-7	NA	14	TGTGCCAGCAGCTTATCTAGCGGGAGTGACGAGCAGTACTTC	CASSLSSGSDEQYF
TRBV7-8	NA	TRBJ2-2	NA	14	TGTGCCAGCAGCTTAGCCACGGGGGTGGGGGAGCTGTTTTTT	CASSLATGVGELFF
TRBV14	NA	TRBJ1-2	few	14	TGTGCCAGCAGCCAAGCTAGAGCCCGAGGTGGCTACACCTTC	CASSQARARGGYTF
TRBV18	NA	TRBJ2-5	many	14	TGTGCCAGCTCACCGGGTCGGCAACCCGCGGCCCAGTACTTC	CASSPGRQPAAQYF
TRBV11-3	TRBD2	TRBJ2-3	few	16	TGTGCCAGCAGCTTACGGAGCGGGAGGGCAGCAGATACGCAGTATTTT	CASSLRSGRAADTQYF
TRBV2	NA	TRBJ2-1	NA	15	TGTGCCAGCAGTCAATGGCGAAGGGGGTACAATGAGCAGTTCTTC	CASSQWRRGYNEQFF
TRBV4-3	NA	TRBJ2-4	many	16	TGCGCCAGCAGCCAAGGTGGCGGCCTAGCCAAAAACATTCAGTACTTC	CASSQGGGLAKNIQYF
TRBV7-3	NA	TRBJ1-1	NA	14	TGTGCCAGCAGCTTAGGAGGGTGGAACACTGAAGCTTTCTTT	CASSLGGWNTEAFF
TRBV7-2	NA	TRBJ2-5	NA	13	TGTGCCAGCAGCTTAATAGTGGGGCAGCCCCAGTACTTC	CASSLIVGQPQYF
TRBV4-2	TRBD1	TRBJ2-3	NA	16	TGTGCCAGCAGCGGATACCGGGACAGGGGGCTAGATACGCAGTATTTT	CASSGYRDRGLDTQYF